A selection of T cell receptor beta chains follows, all from one sample in a study of blood T cell repertoires in COVID-19. Using immunoSEQ multiplex PCR, the repertoire was profiled, and TCRdb retains in-frame clones only, with some absent. The data hold about 350,000 clones, with approximately 86% observed a single time. The source material was peripheral blood. These receptors were obtained from a woman between 55 and 75 years old with COVID-19, enrolled during active disease. Both conserved end residues are part of each CDR3. D genes are given only for firm matches. For some rows the clone size is stated as once, few or many, or as a class when expanded; others skip it.

15	TRBV9	TRBD1	.	TRBJ1-6	CASSDGTGGRSPLHF	TGTGCCAGCAGCGATGGGACAGGGGGCCGTTCACCCCTCCACTTT
14	TRBV5-1	TRBD1	.	TRBJ2-5	CASSPGTAQETQYF	TGCGCCAGCAGCCCTGGGACAGCCCAAGAGACCCAGTACTTC
15	TRBV28	TRBD1	.	TRBJ2-1	CASSAGQVRYNEQFF	TGTGCCAGCAGTGCGGGACAGGTACGTTACAATGAGCAGTTCTTC
14	TRBV18	TRBD1	.	TRBJ1-2	CASSRDRKSDGYTF	TGTGCCAGCTCTCGGGACAGGAAAAGCGATGGCTACACCTTC
15	TRBV11-2	TRBD2	.	TRBJ2-1	CASRGLAGGNNEQFF	TGTGCCAGCAGGGGTCTAGCGGGGGGTAACAATGAGCAGTTCTTC
16	TRBV5-6	TRBD1	.	TRBJ1-2	CASSPDSNRGGYGYTF	TGTGCCAGCAGCCCCGATTCGAACAGGGGGGGCTATGGCTACACCTTC
13	TRBV9	TRBD1	.	TRBJ1-3	CASSGDSGNTIYF	TGTGCCAGCAGCGGGGACAGTGGAAACACCATATATTTT
15	TRBV18	TRBD1	.	TRBJ1-6	CASSPGQRENSPLHF	TGTGCCAGCTCACCGGGACAGAGGGAAAATTCACCCCTCCACTTT
18	TRBV5-1	.	.	TRBJ2-2	CASSLAGLSTSNTGELFF	TGCGCCAGCAGCTTGGCAGGACTTAGCACAAGTAACACCGGGGAGCTGTTTTTT
17	TRBV7-6	TRBD1	.	TRBJ2-7	CASSSPPTGEDPYEQYF	TGTGCCAGCAGCTCCCCCCCGACAGGGGAAGACCCCTACGAGCAGTACTTC
13	TRBV19	TRBD1	.	TRBJ1-5	CASRDRDNQPQHF	TGTGCCAGTAGAGACAGGGATAATCAGCCCCAGCATTTT
14	TRBV5-4	TRBD2	.	TRBJ2-3	CASSFGGATDTQYF	TGTGCCAGCAGCTTCGGGGGGGCTACAGATACGCAGTATTTT
13	TRBV11-2	.	.	TRBJ1-1	CASAPWGGTEAFF	TGTGCCAGCGCGCCTTGGGGGGGCACTGAAGCTTTCTTT
19	TRBV4-3	TRBD1	once	TRBJ2-7	CASSQDWGQGASIAYEQYF	TGCGCCAGCAGCCAAGATTGGGGACAGGGGGCGTCAATTGCCTACGAGCAGTACTTC
14	TRBV6-5	.	.	TRBJ2-3	CASSKSPDGNTQYF	TGTGCCAGCAGCAAATCCCCTGACGGGAATACGCAGTATTTT
15	TRBV9	TRBD1	.	TRBJ1-5	CASSATGGGNQPQHF	TGTGCCAGCAGCGCTACAGGGGGCGGCAATCAGCCCCAGCATTTT
13	TRBV3-1/TRBV3-2	.	.	TRBJ2-1	CASSRTEGNEQFF	TGTGCCAGCAGCCGGACAGAAGGGAATGAGCAGTTCTTC
12	TRBV9	.	.	TRBJ2-1	CASSVAGYEQFF	TGTGCCAGCAGCGTAGCAGGGTATGAGCAGTTCTTC
13	TRBV10-3	.	.	TRBJ1-4	CATHTFPNEKLFF	TGTGCCACTCACACGTTCCCTAATGAAAAACTGTTTTTT
14	TRBV18	.	.	TRBJ1-1	CASSPTDMNTEAFF	TGTGCCAGCTCACCTACCGACATGAACACTGAAGCTTTCTTT
16	TRBV6-5	TRBD2	.	TRBJ2-7	CASSYSRLAGTYEQYF	TGTGCCAGCAGTTACTCGCGACTAGCCGGAACCTACGAGCAGTACTTC
14	TRBV2	.	few	TRBJ2-7	CASVRDTNSYEQYF	TGTGCCAGCGTAAGGGACACTAACTCCTACGAGCAGTACTTC
17	TRBV5-5	TRBD1	.	TRBJ2-6	CASSLQGAGSGANVLTF	TGTGCCAGCAGCCTGCAGGGGGCCGGGTCTGGGGCCAACGTCCTGACTTTC
20	TRBV9	TRBD2	.	TRBJ2-3	CASSPRTSGGARLSTDTQYF	TGTGCCAGCAGCCCGAGGACTAGCGGGGGGGCCCGGTTAAGCACAGATACGCAGTATTTT
16	TRBV6-5	.	.	TRBJ2-7	CASSYSFGGASYEQYF	TGTGCCAGCAGTTACTCCTTCGGAGGGGCCTCCTACGAGCAGTACTTC
13	TRBV2	.	.	TRBJ1-2	CASEGGGLYGYTF	TGTGCCAGCGAGGGGGGAGGGCTCTATGGCTACACCTTC
13	TRBV14	.	.	TRBJ1-4	CASSQEKPHILFF	TGTGCCAGCAGCCAAGAGAAGCCCCATATCCTGTTTTTT
16	TRBV10-2	.	.	TRBJ2-5	CASSESRSRGLETQYF	TGCGCCAGCAGTGAGTCAAGAAGCAGGGGTTTGGAGACCCAGTACTTC
13	TRBV5-1	.	.	TRBJ2-5	CASSLVPEETQYF	TGCGCCAGCAGCTTGGTTCCAGAAGAGACCCAGTACTTC
15	TRBV5-1	.	.	TRBJ1-1	CASSLADSMNTEAFF	TGCGCCAGCAGCTTGGCCGACAGCATGAACACTGAAGCTTTCTTT
14	TRBV6-5	.	.	TRBJ1-4	CATGGVATNEKLFF	TGTGCCACCGGGGGGGTGGCAACTAATGAAAAACTGTTTTTT
14	TRBV13	TRBD1	once	TRBJ2-1	CASSSRQGLNEQFF	TGTGCCAGCAGCTCCCGACAGGGTCTCAATGAGCAGTTCTTC
14	TRBV7-3	.	few	TRBJ2-2	CASSIATGTGELFF	TGTGCCAGCAGCATAGCTACGGGGACCGGGGAGCTGTTTTTT
15	TRBV30	TRBD1	.	TRBJ1-6	CAWNFRDRNNSPLHF	TGTGCCTGGAATTTCCGGGACAGAAATAATTCACCCCTCCACTTT
14	TRBV7-2	.	.	TRBJ1-6	CASSSDSNYSPLHF	TGTGCCAGCAGCTCCGACTCAAACTATTCACCCCTCCACTTT
16	TRBV4-3	TRBD2	.	TRBJ2-3	CASSQEAGGLTDTQYF	TGCGCCAGCAGCCAAGAGGCGGGGGGCCTAACAGATACGCAGTATTTT
12	TRBV19	.	once	TRBJ2-3	CASSIETRTQYF	TGTGCCAGTAGTATAGAAACTAGGACGCAGTATTTT
15	TRBV6-5	TRBD1	.	TRBJ2-7	CASSRPGTGTYEQYF	TGTGCCAGCAGCCGACCCGGGACAGGCACCTACGAGCAGTACTTC
15	TRBV4-2	.	.	TRBJ2-2	CASSQADKNTGELFF	TGTGCCAGCAGCCAAGCGGACAAGAACACCGGGGAGCTGTTTTTT
15	TRBV5-1	.	.	TRBJ2-3	CASSLDPGETDTQYF	TGCGCCAGCAGCTTGGACCCGGGGGAAACAGATACGCAGTATTTT
16	TRBV9	TRBD1	once	TRBJ1-1	CASSVGTGDLNTEAFF	TGTGCCAGCAGCGTGGGGACAGGGGATTTGAACACTGAAGCTTTCTTT
12	TRBV5-1	.	.	TRBJ2-7	CASSLEGRVMDF	TGCGCCAGCAGCTTGGAAGGCAGGGTCATGGACTTC